The clone carrying this T cell receptor (beta chain) was detected many times. This sample is part of a study of T-cell reconstitution after alpha-beta-depleted transplantation in children. Preparing the TCRbeta library involved the use of unique molecular identifiers. TCRdb analysed the PCR reads with MiXCR anew, one entry per CDR3 protein. The repertoire holds over 150,000 distinct CDR3 sequences, with about 6.4% as singletons. Losses at the gene ends were 6 bases for V and 4 bases for J; bases not matched to a gene: 5. In germline, CDR1 is DFQATT, CDR2 SNEGSKA (reference sequence). The CDR3 is 13 residues long.

The specimen comprised PBMCs from the stem cell graft donor, sampled from the stem cell graft. The clonotype comes from a human donor who donated a stem cell graft to a child with Wiskott-Aldrich syndrome. The chain uses TRBV20-1 and TRBJ2-7; 11 bases align to TRBD2. In nucleotides, the CDR3 is TGCAGTGCCCCGACTAGCGGGGCTTACGAGCAGTACTTC. Amino acid sequence: CSAPTSGAYEQYF.